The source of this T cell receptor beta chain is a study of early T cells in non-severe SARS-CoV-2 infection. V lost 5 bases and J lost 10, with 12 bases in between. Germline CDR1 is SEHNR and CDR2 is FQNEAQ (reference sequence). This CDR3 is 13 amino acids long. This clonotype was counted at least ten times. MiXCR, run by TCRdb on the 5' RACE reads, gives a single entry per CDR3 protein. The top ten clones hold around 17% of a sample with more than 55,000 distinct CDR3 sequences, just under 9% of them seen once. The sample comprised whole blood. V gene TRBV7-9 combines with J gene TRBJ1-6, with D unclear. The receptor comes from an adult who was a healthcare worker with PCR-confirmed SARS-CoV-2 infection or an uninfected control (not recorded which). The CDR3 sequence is CASSPSQRSPLHF. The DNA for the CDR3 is TGTGCCAGCAGCCCATCACAGCGATCACCCCTCCACTTT.